Listed below are T cell receptor beta chains from one sample, sequenced in a study of blood T cell repertoires in COVID-19. Data came from immunoSEQ multiplex PCR; TCRdb stores just in-frame clones and leaves some out. The top ten clones hold about 7.7% of a sample with about 27,000 clones, 80% to 90% of them seen once. What was sequenced was peripheral blood. These receptors were collected from a woman between 45 and 65 years old with active COVID-19. Each CDR3 is given with its conserved first and last residue. A D gene is named only where the DNA matches it firmly. Where a row states a size, it is once, few, many or the class of an expanded clone; other rows omit it.

V: TRBV18
size: .
D: .
J: TRBJ1-3
CDR3: CASSTGTIMNTIYF
DNA: TGTGCCAGCTCAACCGGGACAATAATGAACACCATATATTTT

V: TRBV3-1/TRBV3-2
size: .
D: TRBD1
J: TRBJ1-2
CDR3: CASSPSLRTGDRGYTF
DNA: TGTGCCAGCAGCCCATCTCTCCGGACAGGGGATCGGGGCTACACCTTC

V: TRBV3-1/TRBV3-2
size: .
D: .
J: TRBJ1-1
CDR3: CASSQAGGRAFF
DNA: TGTGCCAGCAGCCAAGCGGGGGGGCGAGCTTTCTTT

V: TRBV5-6
size: .
D: .
J: TRBJ1-1
CDR3: CASSRGLTGVSEAFF
DNA: TGTGCCAGCAGCCGCGGGTTAACCGGGGTTTCTGAAGCTTTCTTT

V: TRBV11-1
size: few
D: TRBD2
J: TRBJ2-3
CDR3: CASSLAGLAGNTDTQYF
DNA: TGTGCCAGCAGCTTAGCGGGACTAGCGGGTAACACAGATACGCAGTATTTT

V: TRBV5-1
size: medium-sized
D: .
J: TRBJ1-3
CDR3: CASSPDPGVAGNTIYF
DNA: TGCGCCAGCAGCCCGGACCCAGGGGTGGCTGGAAACACCATATATTTT

V: TRBV28
size: .
D: TRBD1
J: TRBJ2-7
CDR3: CASSSGQGVHEQYF
DNA: TGTGCCAGCAGTTCGGGACAGGGCGTCCACGAGCAGTACTTC

V: TRBV5-6
size: .
D: .
J: TRBJ1-2
CDR3: CASSSFAQGSYTF
DNA: TGTGCCAGCAGCTCCTTTGCACAGGGTAGCTACACCTTC

V: TRBV7-2
size: .
D: .
J: TRBJ1-1
CDR3: CASSLSGGWNTEAFF
DNA: TGTGCCAGCAGCTTAAGTGGCGGTTGGAACACTGAAGCTTTCTTT

V: TRBV28
size: .
D: .
J: TRBJ1-6
CDR3: CASRTQGSSYNSPLHF
DNA: TGTGCCAGCAGAACCCAGGGGAGCTCCTATAATTCACCCCTCCACTTT

V: TRBV6-5
size: .
D: .
J: TRBJ1-5
CDR3: CASTERDNQPQHF
DNA: TGTGCCAGCACCGAGAGGGACAATCAGCCCCAGCATTTT

V: TRBV7-3
size: .
D: .
J: TRBJ1-2
CDR3: CASSPLPGYGYTF
DNA: TGTGCCAGCAGCCCCCTCCCAGGGTACGGCTACACCTTC

V: TRBV4-1
size: .
D: TRBD1
J: TRBJ1-1
CDR3: CASSQGQAGAEAFF
DNA: TGCGCCAGCAGCCAGGGACAGGCGGGTGCTGAAGCTTTCTTT

V: TRBV24-1
size: .
D: TRBD2
J: TRBJ2-2
CDR3: CATRTGLAGVDTGELFF
DNA: TGTGCCACCAGAACGGGACTAGCGGGAGTGGACACCGGGGAGCTGTTTTTT

V: TRBV10-3
size: few
D: TRBD2
J: TRBJ2-7
CDR3: CAITSSSGGSYEQYF
DNA: TGTGCCATCACTTCTTCTAGCGGAGGTTCCTACGAGCAGTACTTC

V: TRBV5-1
size: .
D: TRBD2
J: TRBJ2-1
CDR3: CASSLRLAGYNEQFF
DNA: TGCGCCAGCAGCTTGAGGCTAGCGGGGTACAATGAGCAGTTCTTC

V: TRBV6-1
size: .
D: .
J: TRBJ2-7
CDR3: CASSEKRGQYF
DNA: TGTGCCAGCAGTGAAAAACGGGGGCAGTACTTC

V: TRBV5-1
size: .
D: TRBD2
J: TRBJ2-7
CDR3: CASSLAPSGTSYEQYF
DNA: TGCGCCAGCAGCTTGGCCCCTAGCGGGACCTCCTACGAGCAGTACTTC

V: TRBV24-1
size: once
D: TRBD2
J: TRBJ2-2
CDR3: CATSAASGSIRAGELFF
DNA: TGTGCCACCAGTGCTGCTAGCGGGAGTATCAGGGCCGGGGAGCTGTTTTTT

V: TRBV12-3/TRBV12-4
size: .
D: TRBD2
J: TRBJ2-7
CDR3: CASSLFGRDEQYF
DNA: TGTGCCAGCAGTTTATTCGGGAGGGACGAGCAGTACTTC

V: TRBV6-5
size: .
D: TRBD1
J: TRBJ2-5
CDR3: CASTGQGGETQYF
DNA: TGTGCCAGCACCGGACAGGGGGGAGAGACCCAGTACTTC

V: TRBV12-3/TRBV12-4
size: .
D: .
J: TRBJ1-2
CDR3: CASSFGPGGYTF
DNA: TGTGCCAGCAGTTTTGGGCCTGGGGGCTACACCTTC

V: TRBV28
size: .
D: .
J: TRBJ2-7
CDR3: CASSDSRLIVEQYF
DNA: TGTGCCAGCAGTGACAGCCGGTTAATAGTCGAGCAGTACTTC

V: TRBV28
size: once
D: .
J: TRBJ1-5
CDR3: CASTRAGDQPQHF
DNA: TGTGCCAGCACAAGGGCAGGGGATCAGCCCCAGCATTTT

V: TRBV3-1/TRBV3-2
size: .
D: TRBD2
J: TRBJ2-7
CDR3: CASSQSALAGPYEQYF
DNA: TGTGCCAGCAGCCAGTCTGCGCTAGCGGGACCCTACGAGCAGTACTTC

V: TRBV9
size: .
D: TRBD2
J: TRBJ2-3
CDR3: CASSVLATSGTDTQYF
DNA: TGTGCCAGCAGCGTACTTGCCACTAGCGGCACAGATACGCAGTATTTT

V: TRBV27
size: .
D: .
J: TRBJ1-1
CDR3: CASSLGSGNTEAFF
DNA: TGTGCCAGCAGTTTAGGATCGGGGAACACTGAAGCTTTCTTT

V: TRBV28
size: .
D: .
J: TRBJ1-5
CDR3: CASSYPDIREEPQHF
DNA: TGTGCCAGCAGTTACCCGGACATTAGGGAAGAGCCCCAGCATTTT

V: TRBV5-1
size: .
D: TRBD2
J: TRBJ2-7
CDR3: CASSLTGLAGIGNYEQYF
DNA: TGCGCCAGCAGCCTCACAGGACTAGCGGGGATTGGGAACTACGAGCAGTACTTC

V: TRBV28
size: .
D: TRBD1
J: TRBJ1-3
CDR3: CASRDRDRGGNTIYF
DNA: TGTGCCAGCAGAGACCGGGACAGGGGTGGAAACACCATATATTTT

V: TRBV5-1
size: .
D: TRBD2
J: TRBJ2-1
CDR3: CASSSGTSGVNEQFF
DNA: TGCGCCAGCAGCTCTGGGACTAGCGGTGTCAATGAGCAGTTCTTC

V: TRBV6-1
size: .
D: TRBD1
J: TRBJ1-5
CDR3: CASSERGQGYQPQHF
DNA: TGTGCCAGCAGTGAAAGGGGACAGGGCTACCAGCCCCAGCATTTT

V: TRBV15
size: once
D: .
J: TRBJ1-2
CDR3: CATSSDINYGYTF
DNA: TGTGCCACCAGCAGTGACATTAACTATGGCTACACCTTC

V: TRBV5-1
size: .
D: TRBD1
J: TRBJ2-7
CDR3: CASSWKGQGYEQYF
DNA: TGCGCCAGCAGCTGGAAGGGACAGGGATACGAGCAGTACTTC

V: TRBV28
size: .
D: .
J: TRBJ1-5
CDR3: CASSLFGPAGYRPQHF
DNA: TGTGCCAGCAGTTTATTCGGTCCGGCAGGGTATAGGCCCCAGCATTTT

V: TRBV30
size: few
D: .
J: TRBJ1-5
CDR3: CAWSVGIGNQPQHF
DNA: TGTGCCTGGAGTGTTGGAATCGGGAATCAGCCCCAGCATTTT

V: TRBV18
size: .
D: .
J: TRBJ1-1
CDR3: CASTLQGMNTEAFF
DNA: TGTGCCAGCACCTTACAGGGCATGAACACTGAAGCTTTCTTT

V: TRBV19
size: .
D: .
J: TRBJ2-6
CDR3: CASRSSLANVLTF
DNA: TGTGCCAGCAGGTCAAGTTTAGCCAACGTCCTGACTTTC

V: TRBV5-1
size: .
D: TRBD2
J: TRBJ2-1
CDR3: CASSLAAGGPVEQFF
DNA: TGCGCCAGCAGCTTGGCAGCGGGAGGGCCAGTTGAGCAGTTCTTC

V: TRBV2
size: .
D: TRBD2
J: TRBJ2-1
CDR3: CASSFSGTSGYNEQFF
DNA: TGTGCCAGCAGTTTTTCCGGGACTAGCGGCTACAATGAGCAGTTCTTC

V: TRBV5-1
size: .
D: .
J: TRBJ1-1
CDR3: CASSLASGNTEAFF
DNA: TGCGCCAGCAGCTTGGCGTCAGGAAACACTGAAGCTTTCTTT

V: TRBV28
size: .
D: TRBD2
J: TRBJ2-5
CDR3: CASSLNRPSGEQETQYF
DNA: TGTGCCAGCAGTTTAAACAGGCCTAGCGGAGAACAAGAGACCCAGTACTTC

V: TRBV6-5
size: .
D: TRBD1
J: TRBJ2-1
CDR3: CASRSGTGPYNEQFF
DNA: TGTGCCAGCAGATCCGGGACAGGGCCTTACAATGAGCAGTTCTTC

V: TRBV9
size: .
D: .
J: TRBJ2-3
CDR3: CASSVGERDTQYF
DNA: TGTGCCAGCAGCGTAGGTGAGAGGGATACGCAGTATTTT

V: TRBV7-9
size: .
D: TRBD1
J: TRBJ2-7
CDR3: CAGGTGNSYEQYF
DNA: TGTGCCGGGGGGACAGGGAACTCCTACGAGCAGTACTTC

V: TRBV19
size: .
D: TRBD1
J: TRBJ1-5
CDR3: CASSETGGNQPQHF
DNA: TGTGCCAGTAGTGAGACAGGGGGGAATCAGCCCCAGCATTTT

V: TRBV19
size: .
D: .
J: TRBJ1-2
CDR3: CASSIPHRVYGYTF
DNA: TGTGCCAGTAGTATACCCCACAGGGTATATGGCTACACCTTC

V: TRBV7-9
size: .
D: .
J: TRBJ1-1
CDR3: CASSYFADTEAFF
DNA: TGTGCCAGCAGCTATTTTGCGGACACTGAAGCTTTCTTT

V: TRBV28
size: .
D: .
J: TRBJ2-1
CDR3: CASSLSGGAGFNEQFF
DNA: TGTGCCAGCAGCCTCTCGGGGGGCGCCGGGTTCAATGAGCAGTTCTTC

V: TRBV4-2
size: .
D: .
J: TRBJ1-4
CDR3: CASSQAQARPNEKLFF
DNA: TGTGCCAGCAGCCAAGCCCAGGCAAGGCCTAATGAAAAACTGTTTTTT

V: TRBV30
size: .
D: .
J: TRBJ2-1
CDR3: CAWTPSQGFSYNEQFF
DNA: TGTGCCTGGACCCCCTCACAGGGCTTTTCCTACAATGAGCAGTTCTTC

V: TRBV4-2
size: .
D: TRBD2
J: TRBJ2-2
CDR3: CASSQGLAGEANGELFF
DNA: TGTGCCAGCAGCCAAGGACTAGCGGGAGAGGCGAACGGGGAGCTGTTTTTT

V: TRBV29-1
size: .
D: .
J: TRBJ2-1
CDR3: CSEGIGLNEQFF
DNA: TGCAGCGAGGGGATTGGGCTCAATGAGCAGTTCTTC

V: TRBV7-6
size: few
D: TRBD2
J: TRBJ2-3
CDR3: CASSFDPGLAGDSTDTQYF
DNA: TGTGCCAGCAGCTTCGACCCGGGACTAGCGGGAGACAGTACAGATACGCAGTATTTT

V: TRBV29-1
size: .
D: .
J: TRBJ2-7
CDR3: CSVRTASPYEQYF
DNA: TGCAGCGTTCGGACAGCCTCGCCCTACGAGCAGTACTTC

V: TRBV7-9
size: .
D: TRBD2
J: TRBJ2-1
CDR3: CASSLTLGLESNEQFF
DNA: TGTGCCAGCAGCTTAACCTTAGGACTAGAATCGAATGAGCAGTTCTTC

V: TRBV2
size: .
D: .
J: TRBJ2-7
CDR3: CASKWAGVYEQYF
DNA: TGTGCCAGCAAATGGGCAGGGGTCTACGAGCAGTACTTC

V: TRBV5-1
size: few
D: .
J: TRBJ1-6
CDR3: CASSFDGTNNSPLHF
DNA: TGCGCCAGCAGCTTTGATGGGACAAATAATTCACCCCTCCACTTT

V: TRBV10-1
size: .
D: TRBD2
J: TRBJ2-1
CDR3: CASSESGSHNEQFF
DNA: TGCGCCAGCAGTGAAAGCGGGAGTCACAATGAGCAGTTCTTC

V: TRBV13
size: .
D: .
J: TRBJ1-1
CDR3: CASKLGRIGNTEAFF
DNA: TGTGCCAGCAAATTAGGCAGGATTGGGAACACTGAAGCTTTCTTT